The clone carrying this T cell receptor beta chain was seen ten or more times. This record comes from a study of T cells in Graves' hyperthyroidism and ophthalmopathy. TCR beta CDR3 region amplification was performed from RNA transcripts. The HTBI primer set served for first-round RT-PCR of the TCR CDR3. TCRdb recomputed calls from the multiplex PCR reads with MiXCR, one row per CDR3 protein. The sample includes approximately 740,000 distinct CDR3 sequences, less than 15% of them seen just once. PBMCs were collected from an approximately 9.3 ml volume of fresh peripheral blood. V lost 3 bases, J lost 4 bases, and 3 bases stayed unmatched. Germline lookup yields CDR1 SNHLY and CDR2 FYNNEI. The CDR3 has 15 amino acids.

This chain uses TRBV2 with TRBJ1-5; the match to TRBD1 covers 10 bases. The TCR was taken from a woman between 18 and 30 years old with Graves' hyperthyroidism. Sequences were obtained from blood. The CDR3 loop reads CASSDRTGGNQPQHF. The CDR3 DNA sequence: TGTGCCAGCAGTGATCGGACAGGGGGTAATCAGCCCCAGCATTTT.